A single sample gave rise to the 26 T cell receptor beta chains below, sequenced in a study of identifying expanded T cells in peripheral blood. Sequenced by immunoSEQ multiplex PCR; TCRdb stores in-frame clones only, minus some. Of 85,000 to 95,000 clones listed, about nine tenths are singletons. The sequencing sample was made of blood. The receptors originated from a person aged 18-70 years in good health.

The chain's CDR3 is CASSLSNRGGNTIYF. CDR3 nucleotide sequence: TGTGCCAGCAGCTTGTCCAACAGGGGAGGAAACACCATATATTTT. This rearrangement joins TRBV5-4 to TRBJ1-3; 7 nucleotides agree with TRBD1. Germline loops: CDR1 SGHNT, CDR2 YYREEE (reference sequence). This CDR3 region has 15 residues. The V gene end was trimmed by 1 base and the J gene end by 4 bases; junction bases not matched to a gene: 5.

The chain combines TRBV28 with TRBJ2-5; D unclear. The germline V gene encodes CDR1 MDHEN and CDR2 SYDVKM. This CDR3 has 15 residues. Trimming stripped 1 base from V and 2 bases from J, with 11 bases between. CDR3 sequence reads: CASSLSFRTQETQYF. CDR3 DNA: TGTGCCAGCAGTTTATCTTTCAGGACGCAAGAGACCCAGTACTTC.

This clone has ten or more counts. V and J are TRBV6-1 and TRBJ2-7, with 9 bases aligning to TRBD2. V shed 5 bases, J shed 0 bases, and the junction held 5 bases outside the gene matches. The CDR3 runs 15 residues. CDR1 and CDR2 from the germline V gene are MNHNS and SASEGT. CDR3 DNA sequence: TGTGCCAGCAGTTTGAGCGGGGGGAGCTCCTACGAGCAGTACTTC. Amino acid sequence: CASSLSGGSSYEQYF.

This clone has a handful of counts. The V gene is TRBV29-1, the J gene TRBJ2-6, with no clear D. V lost 5 bases to trimming and J lost 4 bases, with 15 bases between them. The CDR3 contains 15 residues. Germline V gene lookup returns CDR1 SQVTM and CDR2 ANQGSEA. The CDR3 coding sequence is TGCAGCGTTATCGCTTCGGTTTCAGGGGCCAACGTCCTGACTTTC. Translating gives CSVIASVSGANVLTF.

The chain carries TRBV28 and TRBJ2-7; the D is unclear. The CDR3 has 10 residues. Looked up from germline, CDR1 is MDHEN and CDR2 is SYDVKM. V dropped 2 bases and J dropped 6 bases, with 2 bases sitting between them. The CDR3 here is CASSLPEQYF. In DNA, the CDR3 is TGTGCCAGCAGTTTACCCGAGCAGTACTTC.

The chain uses TRBV5-1 and TRBJ2-5, with TRBD2 matching 8 bases. The CDR3 loop spans 16 amino acids. CDR1 SGHRS and CDR2 YFSETQ come from the germline V gene. V lost 4 bases and J lost 1; bases outside the gene matches: 9. This CDR3 is CASSPSAGVSQETQYF. CDR3 DNA: TGCGCCAGCAGCCCATCAGCGGGAGTTTCCCAAGAGACCCAGTACTTC.

In its sample, this clone was seen a few times. The J gene is TRBJ2-3, the V gene TRBV15; 10 nucleotides align to TRBD2. The V segment lost 0 bases and the J segment 4 bases; nucleotides outside the gene matches: 1. Germline CDR1 is LNHNV and CDR2 is YYDKDF (reference sequence). The CDR3 has 15 residues. The DNA of the CDR3 is TGTGCCACCAGCAGAGAGACTAGCGGGTCAGATACGCAGTATTTT. As protein: CATSRETSGSDTQYF.

The chain has TRBV28 and TRBJ2-5, with 8 positions matching TRBD2. This CDR3 is 17 amino acids long. CDR1 is MDHEN, CDR2 SYDVKM, per germline. V gave up 1 base and J gave up 5 bases; unmatched junction bases: 12. The CDR3 nucleotides read TGTGCCAGCAGTTTATCCCGCATGCGGACTAGCAGGGAGACCCAGTACTTC. This translates into CASSLSRMRTSRETQYF. Complete variable domain (other parts from reference TRBV28 and TRBJ2-5): DVKVTQSSRYLVKRTGEKVFLECVQDMDHENMFWYRQDPGLGLRLIYFSYDVKMKEKGDIPEGYSVSREKKERFSLILESASTNQTSMYLCASSLSRMRTSRETQYFGPGTRLLVL.

With regard to this clone: Other nucleotide sequences in the sample specify the same CDR3. The chain recombines TRBV6-4 with TRBJ1-1, with D uncertain. CDR3 length equals 13 residues. Trimming removed 5 bases at V and 1 base at J, with 8 bases between. Germline CDR1 MRHNA, CDR2 SNTAGT. The CDR3 sequence is CASSTTENTEAFF. CDR3 nucleotide sequence: TGTGCCAGCAGTACTACAGAGAACACTGAAGCTTTCTTT.

The CDR3 DNA reads as TGTGCCAGCAGCCGAAGTGGGAGGGGACCAAACACCGGGGAGCTGTTTTTT. Its protein is CASSRSGRGPNTGELFF. This chain links TRBV7-6 with TRBJ2-2, with 7 bases identical to TRBD2. The trim removed 5 bases at V and 2 bases at J, leaving 11 bases unmatched. Germline CDR1 reads SGHVS; CDR2 reads FNYEAQ. The CDR3 sequence is 17 residues long.

The J gene is TRBJ2-5, the V gene TRBV18; D is perhaps TRBD1 (6 bases). The ends were cut back, 1 base at V and 3 bases at J, with 21 bases in the middle. This CDR3 contains 18 residues. Germline V gives CDR1 KGHSH, CDR2 LQKENI. The CDR3 bases are TGTGCCAGCTCACCACTAAGCCCCCGGGACATGCAAGAAGAGACCCAGTACTTC. This encodes CASSPLSPRDMQEETQYF.

The chain is built from TRBV28 and TRBJ2-7; 9 nucleotides match TRBD2. From germline, CDR1 is MDHEN and CDR2 SYDVKM. This CDR3 contains 15 residues. Trimming removed 0 bases from V and 2 bases from J; junction bases left unmatched: 2. This chain's CDR3 is CASSLWTSGTYEQYF. CDR3 coding DNA: TGTGCCAGCAGTTTATGGACTAGCGGTACCTACGAGCAGTACTTC.

The genes are TRBV7-2 and TRBJ2-1; TRBD2 matches at 8 bases. The germline V gene has CDR1 SGHTA and CDR2 FQGNSA. V dropped 4 bases and J dropped 6; count of bases not matched to a gene: 11. The CDR3 is 16 amino acids. The CDR3: CASSSLSAAGVNEQFF. The CDR3 coding sequence is TGTGCCAGCAGCTCCCTCAGTGCAGCGGGAGTCAATGAGCAGTTCTTC. The full variable domain, completed using reference TRBV7-2 and TRBJ2-1, is GAGVSQSPSNKVTEKGKDVELRCDPISGHTALYWYRQSLGQGLEFLIYFQGNSAPDKSGLPSDRFSAERTGGSVSTLTIQRTQQEDSAVYLCASSSLSAAGVNEQFFGPGTRLTVL.

The chain couples TRBV10-1 to TRBJ1-4, with D unclear. Trimming removed 3 bases from V and 8 bases from J, with 7 bases in between. CDR3 length equals 12 residues. CDR1 WNHNN and CDR2 SYGVQD come from the germline V gene (reference sequence). In DNA form, the CDR3 reads TGCGCCAGCAGTGAAGGTGGGGAAAAACTGTTTTTT. Translation gives CASSEGGEKLFF.

This clone was detected only once. J is TRBJ2-5 and V is TRBV29-1; no clear D gene. Germline V lookup: CDR1 SQVTM, CDR2 ANQGSEA. This CDR3 is built from 14 residues. Trimming removed 2 bases from V and 4 bases from J, with 14 bases in between. CDR3 residues: CSVESWAGGETQYF. In DNA, the CDR3 is TGCAGCGTTGAAAGTTGGGCAGGCGGAGAGACCCAGTACTTC.

V and J are TRBV7-9 and TRBJ1-2; D is perhaps TRBD1 (6 bases). The CDR3 is 14 amino acids. The germline V gene encodes CDR1 SEHNR and CDR2 FQNEAQ (reference sequence). V lost 5 bases and J lost 8, with 18 bases in between. The CDR3 DNA reads as TGTGCCAGCAGCGATACCCGCAGGGGAAACGGCTACACCTTC. It codes for CASSDTRRGNGYTF.

The chain has TRBV29-1 and TRBJ2-1; no reliable D call. Trimming pared 7 bases from V and 7 bases from J, leaving 17 bases between. There are 13 residues in the CDR3. Germline V gives CDR1 SQVTM, CDR2 ANQGSEA. The DNA for the CDR3 is TGCAGCGCGACCCGTATTGTAGGGAATGAGCAGTTCTTC. Protein sequence: CSATRIVGNEQFF.

V usage is TRBV5-6 and J usage is TRBJ2-5; 10 nucleotides match TRBD2. Unmatched junction bases numbered 7, after V lost 1 base and J lost 7 bases. This CDR3 has 15 residues. The germline CDR1 and CDR2 sequences are SGHDT and YYEEEE. CDR3 DNA: TGTGCCAGCAGCTTGCGGACTAGCGGCGCTGGGACCCAGTACTTC. Translated, it gives CASSLRTSGAGTQYF.

The J gene is TRBJ2-5, the V gene TRBV28; TRBD1 agrees at 9 bases. The CDR3 consists of 15 residues. The germline V gene encodes CDR1 MDHEN and CDR2 SYDVKM. J lost 5 bases, V lost 5 bases, and 9 bases had no gene match. Written as DNA, the CDR3 is TGTGCCAGCAGTGGAGGGGACAGGGTGTCGGAGACCCAGTACTTC. Translation gives CASSGGDRVSETQYF.

V is TRBV30 and J is TRBJ2-3; D remains unclear. Germline assignment: CDR1 GTSNPN and CDR2 SVGIG (reference sequence). The length of the CDR3 is 11 residues. Deletions cut 4 bases from V and 5 bases from J, with 7 bases between. CDR3 region: CAWTLRDTQYF. The CDR3 DNA follows: TGTGCCTGGACTTTGCGAGATACGCAGTATTTT.

V and J are TRBV27 and TRBJ2-2; D ambiguous. The CDR3 extends over 14 amino acids. Germline CDR1 is MNHEY and CDR2 is SMNVEV (reference sequence). V was clipped by 2 bases and J by 8 bases, with 12 bases between them. This chain's CDR3 is CASSLAGSMGELFF. The CDR3 nucleotides read TGTGCCAGCAGTTTAGCAGGCTCGATGGGGGAGCTGTTTTTT.

This clone was found once. The chain has TRBV19 and TRBJ2-1; 9 positions match TRBD1. In germline, CDR1 is LNHDA, CDR2 SQIVND (reference sequence). This CDR3 has 17 amino acids. V lost 3 bases and J lost 8; bases outside the gene matches: 14. The CDR3 bases are TGTGCCAGTAGTATCCCCTCCGCAACAGGGGGCGGGGATGAGCAGTTCTTC. It encodes CASSIPSATGGGDEQFF.

The chain combines TRBV28 with TRBJ1-1; D remains unclear. In germline, CDR1 is MDHEN, CDR2 SYDVKM. The V end lost 8 bases, the J end lost 8 bases, and 12 bases lay between the germline ends. CDR3 length: 11 residues. This CDR3 is CASSPRAEAFF. The CDR3 coding sequence is TGTGCCAGCTCTCCTCGGGCCGAAGCTTTCTTT.

The CDR3 DNA follows: TGTGCCAGCAGTGAGACAGGGGGCACAGATACGCAGTATTTT. It yields the protein CASSETGGTDTQYF. The J gene is TRBJ2-3, the V gene TRBV6-4, with TRBD1 matching 8 bases. V shed 3 bases, J shed 1 base, and the junction held 0 bases outside the gene matches. The CDR3 covers 14 residues. Germline V CDR1 and CDR2: MRHNA, SNTAGT.

The chain recombines TRBV5-8 with TRBJ1-2; no reliable D call. Germline-derived CDR1 and CDR2 are SGHTS and YDEGEE. The CDR3 has 14 amino acids. V was shortened by 4 bases and J by 2 bases, with 12 bases between the two germline ends. The chain's CDR3 is CASSLRTLNYGYTF. The CDR3 coding sequence is TGTGCCAGCAGCCTGAGGACTCTAAACTATGGCTACACCTTC.

The J gene is TRBJ2-3, the V gene TRBV6-1, with D perhaps TRBD1 or TRBD2 (5 bases each). The CDR3 runs to 16 residues. The germline gives CDR1 MNHNS, CDR2 SASEGT. Between the trimmed V and J ends, which lost 2 bases and 0 bases, there was a span of 12 bases. The CDR3 nucleotides read TGTGCCAGCAGTGAAATCAGAGGGGCTAGCACAGATACGCAGTATTTT. Protein: CASSEIRGASTDTQYF.